The 17 T cell receptor beta chains reported below all come from one sample, sequenced in a study of shared clonotypes between healthy human individuals. It was CD45RO-negative cells, positively selected for CCR7, that made up naive CD8 cells, with terminally differentiated effector memory CD45RA+ cells excluded. The protocol was immunoSEQ multiplex PCR, while the TCRdb copy is restricted to in-frame clones and leaves out a portion. This sample has fewer than 800,000 clones, with roughly nine tenths found just once. Sequencing was carried out using naive CD8+ T cells sorted from blood. Source of these receptors: a man aged 25 to 45 in good health.

This sequence joins TRBV7-9 and TRBJ1-2; D ambiguous. V was shortened by 3 bases and J by 6 bases, with 11 bases between the two germline ends. Germline CDR1 and CDR2: SEHNR and FQNEAQ (reference sequence). The CDR3 is made up of 13 amino acids. In DNA, the CDR3 is TGTGCCAGCAGCTTTCCTCGGCCGGATGGCTACACCTTC. Translating it yields CASSFPRPDGYTF.

The sample holds one count of this clone. J is TRBJ2-3 and V is TRBV7-9; no clear D gene. Germline loops: CDR1 SEHNR, CDR2 FQNEAQ (reference sequence). This CDR3 is 16 amino acids long. V was trimmed by 5 bases and J by 3 bases, leaving 18 bases between them. The chain's CDR3 is CASSIDVRRGTDTQYF. The CDR3 DNA reads as TGTGCCAGCAGCATAGACGTTAGGAGAGGAACAGATACGCAGTATTTT.

V usage is TRBV7-6 and J usage is TRBJ2-7; 14 nucleotides line up with TRBD2. The V gene's germline CDR1 is SGHVS and CDR2 FNYEAQ. CDR3 length equals 17 residues. Trimming at V came to 5 bases and at J to 2 bases, leaving 8 bases not matched to a gene. The DNA for the CDR3 is TGTGCCAGCAGCCCCCGTCCGGGACTAGCGGGAGCCTACGAGCAGTACTTC. Its translation: CASSPRPGLAGAYEQYF.

The rearrangement links TRBV28 to TRBJ2-6, with D maybe TRBD2 (6 bases). Trimming removed 3 bases from V and 8 bases from J, with 26 bases in between. Looked up from germline, CDR1 is MDHEN and CDR2 is SYDVKM. The CDR3 is made up of 19 amino acids. The DNA of the CDR3 is TGTGCCAGCAGTTTTGTAATCCAGGGACTTACTCTGGGGACCAACGTCCTGACTTTC. This codes for CASSFVIQGLTLGTNVLTF.

To note about this clone: Other DNA sequences in this sample translate to the same CDR3. The chain employs TRBV27 and TRBJ2-7; 7 bases align to TRBD2. CDR1 is MNHEY and CDR2 is SMNVEV in the germline V gene (reference sequence). The CDR3 covers 14 residues. Losses at the gene ends were 3 bases for V and 4 bases for J; bases not matched to a gene: 6. CDR3: CASSLGGAGYEQYF. For the CDR3, the DNA is TGTGCCAGCAGTTTGGGAGGGGCGGGGTACGAGCAGTACTTC.

The CDR3, as DNA: TGTGCCAGCAGTTTATATCCAGGAGACAACACCGGGGAGCTGTTTTTT. Translation gives CASSLYPGDNTGELFF. The rearrangement uses TRBV28 and TRBJ2-2; D unresolved. V lost 1 base and J 2 bases, leaving 11 bases between the germline ends. Germline loops: CDR1 MDHEN, CDR2 SYDVKM. This CDR3 has 16 amino acids.

This clone was observed once. This chain joins TRBV19 and TRBJ1-2; D is unclear. CDR1 is LNHDA and CDR2 is SQIVND in the germline V gene (reference sequence). The ends were cut back, 5 bases at V and 3 bases at J, with 16 bases in the middle. The CDR3 covers 15 residues. CDR3 loop: CASSLSVAYYYGYTF. CDR3 bases: TGTGCCAGTAGTTTATCGGTAGCCTACTACTATGGCTACACCTTC.

This chain uses TRBV28 with TRBJ2-1; D tentatively reads TRBD1 or TRBD2 (6 bases each). Trimming cost V 4 bases and J 2 bases, with 12 bases left between them. Germline V gives CDR1 MDHEN, CDR2 SYDVKM. This CDR3 is 15 amino acids long. The CDR3 sequence: CASSSRGEPYNEQFF. In DNA, the CDR3 is TGTGCCAGCAGTTCGAGGGGGGAACCCTACAATGAGCAGTTCTTC.

The V gene is TRBV27, the J gene TRBJ1-2, with D possibly being TRBD1 (5 bases). Germline V gives CDR1 MNHEY, CDR2 SMNVEV (reference sequence). Trimming removed 5 bases from V and 4 bases from J, with 14 bases in between. The CDR3 consists of 14 residues. CDR3 residues: CASSPPGRLYGYTF. Written as DNA, the CDR3 is TGTGCCAGCAGTCCCCCGGGACGGCTCTATGGCTACACCTTC.

J is TRBJ2-7 and V is TRBV6-1; D is uncertain. V was trimmed by 0 bases and J by 3 bases, leaving 15 bases between them. Germline V gene data show CDR1 as MNHNS and CDR2 as SASEGT. This CDR3 spans 16 amino acids. Here the CDR3 DNA reads TGTGCCAGCAGTGAAGCGGGAAAGGTTCCTTTCTACGAGCAGTACTTC. It codes for CASSEAGKVPFYEQYF.

The chain has TRBV27 and TRBJ2-2; 13 nucleotides match TRBD2. Germline-derived CDR1 and CDR2 are MNHEY and SMNVEV (reference sequence). J lost 4 bases, V lost 4 bases, and 3 bases had no gene match. CDR3 length: 16 residues. The CDR3: CASSSTSGGATGELFF. DNA for the CDR3: TGTGCCAGCAGTTCAACTAGCGGGGGGGCCACCGGGGAGCTGTTTTTT.

For this clone: The sample has other DNA sequences that encode this CDR3 too. Written as DNA, the CDR3 is TGTGCCAGCAGCGTAGCGGGAGACACAGATACGCAGTATTTT. Its protein is CASSVAGDTDTQYF. The chain is built from TRBV9 and TRBJ2-3, with D tentatively TRBD2 (6 bases). Germline CDR1 SGDLS, CDR2 YYNGEE. This CDR3 is 14 amino acids long. Between the trimmed V and J ends, which lost 0 bases and 2 bases, there was a span of 7 bases.

This rearrangement joins TRBV28 to TRBJ2-3, with D unclear. Germline CDR1 and CDR2: MDHEN and SYDVKM. CDR3 length: 13 amino acids. Trimming pared 4 bases from V and 1 base from J, leaving 6 bases between. Here the CDR3 reads CASSSLRTDTQYF. In DNA, the CDR3 is TGTGCCAGCAGTTCGCTCCGCACAGATACGCAGTATTTT. Full variable domain (outside the CDR3, taken from reference TRBV28 and TRBJ2-3): DVKVTQSSRYLVKRTGEKVFLECVQDMDHENMFWYRQDPGLGLRLIYFSYDVKMKEKGDIPEGYSVSREKKERFSLILESASTNQTSMYLCASSSLRTDTQYFGPGTRLTVL.

This rearrangement joins TRBV2 to TRBJ2-3; either TRBD1 or TRBD2 may fit D (5 bases each). CDR1 and CDR2 (germline): SNHLY, FYNNEI. The ends were cut back, 2 bases at V and 3 bases at J, with 18 bases in the middle. This CDR3 is built from 17 residues. CDR3 amino acids: CASSEIGDPRGTDTQYF. In DNA, the CDR3 is TGTGCCAGCAGTGAAATCGGGGACCCCCGAGGGACAGATACGCAGTATTTT.

This rearrangement joins TRBV7-9 to TRBJ1-4; D is possibly TRBD1 (5 bases). CDR3 length: 14 amino acids. V was shortened by 5 bases and J by 7 bases, with 14 bases between the two germline ends. Looked up from germline, CDR1 is SEHNR and CDR2 is FQNEAQ (reference sequence). The CDR3 loop is CASSLAGSSEKLFF. The CDR3 bases are TGTGCCAGCAGCCTTGCAGGGAGTTCTGAAAAACTGTTTTTT.

The V gene is TRBV4-1, the J gene TRBJ2-2; 10 nucleotides line up with TRBD1. The V and J ends lost 4 bases and 6 bases, in that order; junction bases with no gene match: 8. Looked up from germline, CDR1 is MGHRA and CDR2 is YSYEKL. CDR3 length: 16 residues. The CDR3 sequence: CASSLRQGAVSGELFF. CDR3 nucleotides: TGCGCCAGCAGCCTCCGACAGGGGGCCGTATCCGGGGAGCTGTTTTTT.

This chain joins TRBV4-2 and TRBJ2-7, with unresolved D. This CDR3 contains 12 residues. Trimming pared 5 bases from V and 4 bases from J, leaving 9 bases between. CDR1 and CDR2 from the germline V gene are LGHNA and YNFKEQ. CDR3 DNA sequence: TGTGCCAGCAGCGAGACCGGGTACGAGCAGTACTTC. It is translated as CASSETGYEQYF.